These T cell receptor beta chains were read from a single sample in a study of cytomegalovirus exposure and HLA in healthy donors. Here immunoSEQ multiplex PCR was the method, and the copy in TCRdb shows in-frame clones only, minus some. The sample holds 100,000 or so clones, around three quarters seen once. Specimen: PBMCs. All receptors come from a female donor in good health and CMV-seropositive. Both conserved end residues are part of each CDR3. Each record gives: clone size, J gene, D gene, V gene, CDR3 protein, CDR3 DNA. D genes are given only for firm matches. Not all rows give a size; the values are once, few, many and, for expanded clones, a class.

>NA|TRBJ2-2|NA|TRBV5-1
CASNPSPGYGTGELFF
TGCGCCAGTAACCCATCCCCAGGGTACGGCACCGGGGAGCTGTTTTTT
>once|TRBJ2-5|NA|TRBV7-9
CASSLGENKRETQYF
TGTGCCAGCAGCTTGGGCGAAAACAAAAGGGAGACCCAGTACTTC
>NA|TRBJ2-3|NA|TRBV27
CASSFRGRLDTQYF
TGTGCCAGCAGTTTTCGGGGGAGGTTGGATACGCAGTATTTT
>NA|TRBJ1-1|NA|TRBV5-1
CASRGGQNMNTEAFF
TGCGCCAGCAGGGGAGGTCAAAACATGAACACTGAAGCTTTCTTT
>once|TRBJ2-7|TRBD2|TRBV7-2
CASSAREGANGEQYF
TGTGCCAGCAGCGCGCGGGAGGGGGCGAACGGCGAGCAGTACTTC
>few|TRBJ2-3|TRBD2|TRBV7-6
CASSPVRTSGERGTQYF
TGTGCCAGCAGCCCAGTCAGGACTAGCGGGGAACGGGGTACGCAGTATTTT
>NA|TRBJ2-1|NA|TRBV5-1
CASSLGINEQFF
TGCGCCAGCAGCTTGGGTATCAATGAGCAGTTCTTC
>NA|TRBJ1-1|NA|TRBV4-3
CASSLSGEGRDEAFF
TGCGCCAGCAGCCTTTCCGGGGAGGGGCGGGATGAAGCTTTCTTT
>NA|TRBJ2-3|NA|TRBV21-1
CASSKEGKRELKDTQYF
TGTGCCAGCAGCAAAGAGGGAAAGCGGGAGCTTAAGGATACGCAGTATTTT
>NA|TRBJ2-7|NA|TRBV19
CASSIGQSYEQYF
TGTGCCAGTAGTATAGGACAGTCCTACGAGCAGTACTTC
>NA|TRBJ2-1|NA|TRBV10-2
CAAGTLDEQFF
TGCGCCGCGGGAACCCTGGATGAGCAGTTCTTC
>NA|TRBJ1-6|NA|TRBV5-4
CASSSTGAYNSPLHF
TGTGCCAGCAGCTCCACAGGAGCCTATAATTCACCCCTCCACTTT
>NA|TRBJ2-1|TRBD1|TRBV6-1
CASSDYLTGQGSRNEQFF
TGTGCCAGCAGTGACTACCTGACGGGACAGGGGTCTAGAAATGAGCAGTTCTTC
>NA|TRBJ2-7|TRBD1|TRBV2
CASTPGQATSEQYF
TGTGCCAGCACCCCGGGACAGGCTACGTCCGAGCAGTACTTC
>NA|TRBJ1-6|NA|TRBV4-3
CASSQSRVTYNSPLHF
TGCGCCAGCAGCCAATCCAGGGTAACCTATAATTCACCCCTCCACTTT
>NA|TRBJ2-7|NA|TRBV6-5
CASSPRQGRYEQYF
TGTGCCAGCAGTCCTCGGCAAGGCAGGTACGAGCAGTACTTC
>NA|TRBJ1-2|NA|TRBV6-5
CASSQGSPKGGYTF
TGTGCCAGCAGCCAGGGGAGCCCCAAAGGTGGCTACACCTTC